The clone carrying this T cell receptor (beta chain) occurred a few times. The sample is drawn from a study of T cells after yellow fever vaccination. This CDR3 is built from 17 residues. V was pared by 2 bases and J by 1 base, with 14 bases between. CDR1 and CDR2 (germline): SGHVS, FQNEAQ. Using its own MiXCR run on the 5' RACE reads, TCRdb lists one record per CDR3 protein. The sample carries roughly 50,000 distinct CDR3 sequences, roughly 7.3% recorded once. Sequencing was performed on CD8+ T cells sorted from PBMCs, taken roughly 14 days after the first yellow fever vaccination. The TCR comes from a man aged 18 to 29 who received the YFV17D yellow fever vaccine. V is TRBV7-8 and J is TRBJ2-2, with a tentative D call TRBD2 (7 bases). CDR3: CASSLTGGFENTGELFF. The CDR3 nucleotides are TGTGCCAGCAGCTTAACGGGGGGCTTCGAGAACACCGGGGAGCTGTTTTTT.